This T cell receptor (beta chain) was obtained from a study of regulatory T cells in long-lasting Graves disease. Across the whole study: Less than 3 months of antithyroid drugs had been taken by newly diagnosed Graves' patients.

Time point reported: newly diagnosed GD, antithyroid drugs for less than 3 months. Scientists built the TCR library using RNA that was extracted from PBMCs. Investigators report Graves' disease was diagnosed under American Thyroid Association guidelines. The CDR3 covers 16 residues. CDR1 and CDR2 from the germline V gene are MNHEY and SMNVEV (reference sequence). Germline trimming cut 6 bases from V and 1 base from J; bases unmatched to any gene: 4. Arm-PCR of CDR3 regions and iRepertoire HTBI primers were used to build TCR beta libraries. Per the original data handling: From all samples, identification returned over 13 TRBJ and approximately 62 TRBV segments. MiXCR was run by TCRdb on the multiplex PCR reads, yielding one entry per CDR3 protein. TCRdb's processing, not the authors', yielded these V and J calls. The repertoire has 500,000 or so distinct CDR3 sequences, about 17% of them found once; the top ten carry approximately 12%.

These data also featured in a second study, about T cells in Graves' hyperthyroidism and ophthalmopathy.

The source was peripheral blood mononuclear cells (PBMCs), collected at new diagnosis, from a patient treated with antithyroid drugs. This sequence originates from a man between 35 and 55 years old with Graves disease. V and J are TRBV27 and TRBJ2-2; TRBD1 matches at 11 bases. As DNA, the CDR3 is TGTGCCAGCAGGGCGGGACAGGGGGTGAACACCGGGGAGCTGTTTTTT. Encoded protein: CASRAGQGVNTGELFF.